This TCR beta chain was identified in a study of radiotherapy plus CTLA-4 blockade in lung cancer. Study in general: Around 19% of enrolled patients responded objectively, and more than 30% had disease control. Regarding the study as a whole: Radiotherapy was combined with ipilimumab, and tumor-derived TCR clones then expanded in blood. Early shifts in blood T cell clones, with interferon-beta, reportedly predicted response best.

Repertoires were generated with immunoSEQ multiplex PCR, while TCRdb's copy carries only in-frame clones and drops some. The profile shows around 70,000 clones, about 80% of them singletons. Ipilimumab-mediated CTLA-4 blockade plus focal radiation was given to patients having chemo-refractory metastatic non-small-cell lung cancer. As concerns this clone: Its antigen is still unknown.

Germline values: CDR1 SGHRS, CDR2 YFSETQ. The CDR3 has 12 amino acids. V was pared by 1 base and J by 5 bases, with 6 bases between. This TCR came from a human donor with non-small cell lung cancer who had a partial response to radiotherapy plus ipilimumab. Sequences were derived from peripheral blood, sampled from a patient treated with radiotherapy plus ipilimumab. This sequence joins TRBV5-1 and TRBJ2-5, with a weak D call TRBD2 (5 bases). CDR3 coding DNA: TGCGCCAGCAGCTTGAGCGGCGAGACCCAGTACTTC. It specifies CASSLSGETQYF. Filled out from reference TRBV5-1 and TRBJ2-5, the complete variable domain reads KAGVTQTPRYLIKTRGQQVTLSCSPISGHRSVSWYQQTPGQGLQFLFEYFSETQRNKGNFPGRFSGRQFSNSRSEMNVSTLELGDSALYLCASSLSGETQYFGPGTRLLVL.